The TCR beta chain under discussion was sequenced for a study of immune evolution from preneoplasia to lung adenocarcinoma. Study overall: HLA loss of heterozygosity: around 6.5% AIS, 15% MIA, about 32% ADC, none AAH.

This clone was counted only a few times. Between about 2013 and 2018, patients underwent resection in Japan or China. Each case's diagnosis was confirmed by two pathologists on H&E. Clones were sequenced by immunoSEQ multiplex PCR, and TCRdb holds only the in-frame ones, with some missing. The sample has about 8,400 clones, 81% seen once. The specimen was FFPE invasive lung adenocarcinoma tissue. This clonotype was obtained from a person aged 45-65 years with lung adenocarcinoma.

The CDR3 bases are TGCGCCAGCAGCCGGACAGGGGTCACAGATACGCAGTATTTT. This codes for CASSRTGVTDTQYF. V gene TRBV5-1 combines with J gene TRBJ2-3; 9 positions agree with TRBD1. V was pared by 4 bases and J by 2 bases, with 2 bases of the junction left unmatched. This CDR3 contains 14 residues. Per germline, CDR1 SGHRS and CDR2 YFSETQ.